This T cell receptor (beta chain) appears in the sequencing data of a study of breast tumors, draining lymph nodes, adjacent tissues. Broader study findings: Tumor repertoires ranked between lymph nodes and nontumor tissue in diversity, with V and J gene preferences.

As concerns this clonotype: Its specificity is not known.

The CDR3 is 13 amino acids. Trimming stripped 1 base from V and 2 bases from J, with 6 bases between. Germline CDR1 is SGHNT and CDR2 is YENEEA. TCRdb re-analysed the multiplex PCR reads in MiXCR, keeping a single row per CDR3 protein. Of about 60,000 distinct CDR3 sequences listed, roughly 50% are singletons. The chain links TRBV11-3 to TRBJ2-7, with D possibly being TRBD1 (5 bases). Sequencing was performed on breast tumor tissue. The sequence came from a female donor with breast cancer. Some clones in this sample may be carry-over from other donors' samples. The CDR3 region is CASSLGGPYEQYF. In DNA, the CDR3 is TGTGCCAGCAGCTTAGGGGGCCCCTACGAGCAGTACTTC.